The rows below give T cell receptor beta chains drawn from one sample of a study of blood T cell repertoires in COVID-19. Sequencing used immunoSEQ multiplex PCR; TCRdb keeps in-frame clones, though not all of them. The sample has 30,000 to 40,000 clones; 90% to 95% are singletons. Sequenced: peripheral blood. The receptor source for this set is a male donor with active COVID-19. Both conserved end residues are part of each CDR3. A D gene is named only where the DNA matches it firmly. Some rows have no size entry. The others give once, few or many, or a class for an expanded clone.

clone_size j_call v_call d_call cdr3_aa cdr3_nt
. TRBJ1-1 TRBV4-1 . CASSQEFPTPGFF TGCGCCAGCAGCCAAGAGTTCCCAACCCCTGGCTTCTTT
once TRBJ1-1 TRBV5-1 TRBD1 CASSGDSGAFF TGCGCCAGCAGCGGGGACAGTGGAGCTTTCTTT
. TRBJ2-1 TRBV7-9 TRBD1 CASSGRTGGEQFF TGTGCCAGCAGCGGAAGGACAGGGGGTGAGCAGTTCTTC
. TRBJ1-2 TRBV3-1/TRBV3-2 . CASSQDLNGYTF TGTGCCAGCAGCCAAGATCTTAATGGCTACACCTTC
. TRBJ1-1 TRBV11-2 . CASSFRLRPGQGIPEAFF TGTGCCAGCAGCTTCCGCCTCAGACCGGGACAAGGGATCCCTGAAGCTTTCTTT
. TRBJ1-2 TRBV25-1 TRBD1 CASSDPGTASNYGYTF TGTGCCAGCAGTGACCCCGGGACAGCATCTAACTATGGCTACACCTTC
. TRBJ2-3 TRBV19 . CASSIGPSTDTQYF TGTGCCAGTAGTATAGGTCCTAGCACAGATACGCAGTATTTT
. TRBJ2-1 TRBV9 TRBD1 CASSARDRRYNEQFF TGTGCCAGCAGCGCCCGGGACAGAAGATACAATGAGCAGTTCTTC
. TRBJ1-6 TRBV19 . CASSITSVFSNSPLHF TGTGCCAGTAGTATTACTTCGGTTTTTTCTAATTCACCCCTCCACTTT
. TRBJ2-5 TRBV11-3 TRBD2 CASSLSSGGTQETQYF TGTGCCAGCAGCTTAAGTAGCGGGGGGACCCAAGAGACCCAGTACTTC
. TRBJ1-6 TRBV7-8 . CASTLITGSSPLHF TGTGCCAGCACCCTTATCACAGGGTCTTCACCCCTCCACTTT
. TRBJ2-2 TRBV3-1/TRBV3-2 TRBD1 CASTGTGAIGELFF TGTGCCAGTACCGGGACAGGGGCGATCGGGGAGCTGTTTTTT
. TRBJ1-5 TRBV6-2/TRBV6-3 . CASSHKVAQPQHF TGTGCCAGCAGTCACAAGGTAGCTCAGCCCCAGCATTTT
once TRBJ1-1 TRBV5-4 TRBD1 CASSKNVGAGGDTEAFF TGTGCCAGCAGCAAAAACGTGGGGGCAGGGGGCGACACTGAAGCTTTCTTT
. TRBJ1-1 TRBV19 TRBD1 CASSIQGTGHTEAFF TGTGCCAGTAGTATCCAAGGGACAGGGCACACTGAAGCTTTCTTT
. TRBJ2-3 TRBV7-3 . CASSLTTGGTDTQYF TGTGCCAGCAGCTTAACGACGGGGGGCACAGATACGCAGTATTTT
. TRBJ1-2 TRBV4-1 . CASSPQGGLYGYTF TGCGCCAGCAGCCCCCAGGGAGGCCTTTATGGCTACACCTTC
once TRBJ1-5 TRBV19 . CASSMRQLHQPQHF TGTGCCAGTAGTATGCGACAGCTCCACCAGCCCCAGCATTTT
. TRBJ1-1 TRBV7-3 TRBD1 CASSAQGWRTEAFF TGTGCCAGCAGCGCACAGGGGTGGAGGACTGAAGCTTTCTTT
. TRBJ1-2 TRBV2 TRBD1 CASREGAASNYGYTF TGTGCCAGCAGGGAGGGGGCGGCTTCTAACTATGGCTACACCTTC
. TRBJ2-2 TRBV7-2 . CASTSVEAGAGELFF TGTGCCAGCACCTCCGTGGAGGCCGGCGCCGGGGAGCTGTTTTTT
once TRBJ1-1 TRBV9 . CASSVGPMNTEAFF TGTGCCAGCAGCGTTGGCCCGATGAACACTGAAGCTTTCTTT
. TRBJ1-1 TRBV9 . CASSPHMNTEAFF TGTGCCAGCAGCCCGCACATGAACACTGAAGCTTTCTTT
. TRBJ2-1 TRBV6-2/TRBV6-3 TRBD2 CASSYSPGAGGIYNEQFF TGTGCCAGCAGTTACTCACCTGGAGCGGGGGGGATCTACAATGAGCAGTTCTTC
once TRBJ2-3 TRBV24-1 TRBD2 CATSQAGGTVSTDTQYF TGTGCCACCAGTCAAGCGGGGGGGACGGTAAGCACAGATACGCAGTATTTT
. TRBJ1-3 TRBV4-3 . CASSQDARGVGNTIYF TGCGCCAGCAGCCAAGATGCAAGGGGTGTCGGAAACACCATATATTTT
. TRBJ1-4 TRBV7-9 . CASSKGHSNEKLFF TGTGCCAGCAGCAAGGGACACAGTAATGAAAAACTGTTTTTT
. TRBJ1-1 TRBV25-1 . CASSERSTGRSTEAFF TGTGCCAGCAGTGAACGCAGCACAGGGCGGAGCACTGAAGCTTTCTTT